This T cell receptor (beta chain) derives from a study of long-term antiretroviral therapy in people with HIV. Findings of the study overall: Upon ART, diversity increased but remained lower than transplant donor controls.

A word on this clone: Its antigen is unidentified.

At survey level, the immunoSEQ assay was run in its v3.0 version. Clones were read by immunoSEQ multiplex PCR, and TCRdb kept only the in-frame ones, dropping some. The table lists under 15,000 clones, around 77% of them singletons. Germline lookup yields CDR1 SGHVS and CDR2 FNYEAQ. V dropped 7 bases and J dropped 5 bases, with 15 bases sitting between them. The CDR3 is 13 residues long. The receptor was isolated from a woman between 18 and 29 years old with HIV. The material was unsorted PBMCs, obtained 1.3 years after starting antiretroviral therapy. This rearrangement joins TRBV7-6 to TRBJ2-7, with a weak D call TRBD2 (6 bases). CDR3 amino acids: CASTQGLGHEQYF. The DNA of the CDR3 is TGTGCCAGCACTCAGGGACTTGGACACGAGCAGTACTTC.